These 30 T cell receptor beta chains were sequenced from one sample in a study of technical replicates of blood from a few donors. Produced via immunoSEQ multiplex PCR; TCRdb's table is partial and in-frame only. The sample has some 84,000 clones, roughly 91% seen once. The specimen was T cells isolated from PBMCs. All receptors derive from a human donor in good health.

The chain has TRBV6-5 and TRBJ2-5, with 11 bases fitting TRBD2. V lost 0 bases to trimming and J lost 4 bases; unmatched junction nucleotides: 4. CDR3 length equals 16 residues. Per the germline V gene, CDR1 is MNHEY and CDR2 is SVGAGI. In DNA form, the CDR3 reads TGTGCCAGCAGTTACTCTGTAGCGGGAGGGCCAGAGACCCAGTACTTC. Its protein product is CASSYSVAGGPETQYF.

The chain recombines TRBV11-2 with TRBJ2-5, with 14 bases aligning to TRBD2. CDR1 and CDR2 (germline): SGHAT, FQNNGV. J gave up 3 bases and V 1 base, and 10 bases lay outside the gene matches. The CDR3 is made up of 19 amino acids. The CDR3 region has the DNA TGTGCCAGCAGCTTAGCCCCGGGACTAGCGGGAGATAGAGAAGAGACCCAGTACTTC. Translating gives CASSLAPGLAGDREETQYF.

The gene calls are TRBV4-1 and TRBJ2-7; 7 bases line up with TRBD2. From germline, CDR1 is MGHRA and CDR2 YSYEKL. The CDR3 runs 18 residues. The ends lost 2 bases at V and 0 bases at J; junction bases unmatched: 13. Here the CDR3 reads CASSQTFAVGGSSYEQYF. In DNA form, the CDR3 reads TGCGCCAGCAGCCAAACGTTTGCGGTGGGAGGGTCCTCCTACGAGCAGTACTTC.

The chain employs TRBV19 and TRBJ2-1; D gene uncertain. The V gene lost 3 bases and the J gene lost 5 bases, with 5 bases spanning the gap. Per the germline V gene, CDR1 is LNHDA and CDR2 is SQIVND (reference sequence). This CDR3 region has 12 residues. The CDR3 nucleotides are TGTGCCAGTAGTATGGCCAACAATGAGCAGTTCTTC. Protein product: CASSMANNEQFF.

This clone was recorded a few times. The CDR3 reads CASSFTGSTEAFF. The CDR3 bases are TGCGCCAGCAGCTTCACAGGGTCCACTGAAGCTTTCTTT. The V gene is TRBV5-1, the J gene TRBJ1-1; perhaps TRBD1 as D (6 bases). CDR3 length equals 13 residues. Per germline, CDR1 SGHRS and CDR2 YFSETQ. V was clipped by 2 bases and J by 4 bases, with 9 bases between them.

This chain uses TRBV13 with TRBJ2-2; the D is unclear. This CDR3 has 15 residues. Trimming removed 1 base from V and 4 bases from J, with 10 bases in between. Germline CDR1 is PRHDT and CDR2 is FYEKMQ (reference sequence). As DNA, the CDR3 is TGTGCCAGCAGCTTAGTCACTCAACCCACCGGGGAGCTGTTTTTT. As protein: CASSLVTQPTGELFF.

V gene TRBV6-5 combines with J gene TRBJ1-1; no clear D. V was pared by 8 bases and J by 6 bases, with 19 bases between. CDR1 is MNHEY and CDR2 is SVGAGI in the germline V gene. This CDR3 contains 14 residues. The CDR3 here is CASYTRVVNPEAFF. In nucleotides, the CDR3 is TGTGCCAGCTATACGAGGGTCGTCAACCCTGAAGCTTTCTTT.

The chain combines TRBV27 with TRBJ1-2, with D possibly matching TRBD1 (6 bases). With 2 bases removed from V and 6 bases from J, the gap between germline ends came to 13 bases. This CDR3 is built from 14 residues. Germline V lookup: CDR1 MNHEY, CDR2 SMNVEV (reference sequence). This CDR3 is CASSLTGPGDGYTF. CDR3 sequence (DNA): TGTGCCAGCAGTTTAACAGGGCCTGGGGATGGCTACACCTTC.

J is TRBJ2-5 and V is TRBV27; 10 nucleotides agree with TRBD2. The ends lost 4 bases at V and 4 bases at J; junction bases unmatched: 9. The CDR3 length is 16 residues. Looked up from germline, CDR1 is MNHEY and CDR2 is SMNVEV (reference sequence). CDR3 region: CASSSAGGPPTETQYF. The CDR3 DNA reads as TGTGCCAGCAGTTCAGCGGGAGGGCCACCCACAGAGACCCAGTACTTC.

This sequence joins TRBV4-1 and TRBJ1-2, with a weak D call TRBD1 (5 bases). The CDR3 covers 17 residues. The germline CDR1 and CDR2 sequences are MGHRA and YSYEKL. Deletions cut 1 base from V and 2 bases from J, with 17 bases between. For the CDR3, the DNA is TGCGCCAGCAGCCAAGGCGATCAGGGATTCAGAAACTATGGCTACACCTTC. Residues: CASSQGDQGFRNYGYTF.

The chain recombines TRBV19 with TRBJ1-2; D remains ambiguous. Germline V gene data show CDR1 as LNHDA and CDR2 as SQIVND (reference sequence). The CDR3 spans 16 residues. V lost 3 bases, J lost 0 bases, and 14 bases lay in between. The CDR3 loop is CASSINTAKANYGYTF. The DNA of the CDR3 is TGTGCCAGTAGTATTAACACAGCCAAAGCTAACTATGGCTACACCTTC.

The CDR3 DNA sequence: TGTGCCAGCGAGGACTCGTACACAGATACGCAGTATTTT. This sequence encodes CASEDSYTDTQYF. The V and J genes are TRBV6-1 and TRBJ2-3, with a tentative D call TRBD2 (5 bases). The CDR3 has 13 residues. V was trimmed by 8 bases and J by 2 bases, leaving 11 bases between them. CDR1 is MNHNS and CDR2 is SASEGT in the germline V gene.

This clone was observed once. The rearrangement links TRBV6-5 to TRBJ2-1, with 8 bases identical to TRBD2. The length of the CDR3 is 14 residues. The germline V gene encodes CDR1 MNHEY and CDR2 SVGAGI. V dropped 6 bases and J dropped 8; count of bases not matched to a gene: 9. The DNA of the CDR3 is TGTGCCAGCAGAAGACTCGGGACTAGTCATGAGCAGTTCTTC. This gives the protein CASRRLGTSHEQFF.

The rearrangement joins TRBV27 to TRBJ2-2; tentative D call: TRBD1 (6 bases). V was cut by 6 bases and J by 0 bases, with 11 bases left in between. The CDR3 loop spans 15 amino acids. Germline CDR1 and CDR2: MNHEY and SMNVEV (reference sequence). The CDR3 loop is CASSPRGPNTGELFF. The CDR3 DNA follows: TGTGCCAGCAGCCCCAGGGGTCCGAACACCGGGGAGCTGTTTTTT.

With regard to this clone: Because the CDR3's place on the DNA is in doubt, the DNA is left out and the CDR3 is given as listed by TCRdb. The CDR3 loop reads CASSFGTGAYEQYF. V gene TRBV12-1 combines with J gene TRBJ2-7; the table calls TRBD1, which could not be checked here. TRBV12-1 is shown as a pseudogene. The CDR3 is 14 residues long, counting both termini.

CDR3 DNA sequence: TGTGCCAGCAGCCTCCTTAGGGGGGGCAGCACAGATACGCAGTATTTT. Its protein product is CASSLLRGGSTDTQYF. This chain uses TRBV7-3 with TRBJ2-3, with D maybe TRBD2 (7 bases). The V gene lost 5 bases and the J gene lost 0 bases, with 15 bases spanning the gap. Germline V lookup: CDR1 SGHTA, CDR2 FQGTGA. The CDR3 covers 16 residues.

In its sample, this clone was seen once. J is TRBJ1-5 and V is TRBV6-5, with a possible D match to TRBD1 (5 bases). The CDR3 consists of 14 residues. The V and J ends lost 3 bases and 4 bases respectively, with 10 bases between them. Germline V gene data show CDR1 as MNHEY and CDR2 as SVGAGI. The CDR3 DNA follows: TGTGCCAGCAGTTATGGGGCTTCGAATCAGCCCCAGCATTTT. It codes for CASSYGASNQPQHF.

The chain has TRBV28 and TRBJ2-3; 11 bases map to TRBD2. Germline V gene data show CDR1 as MDHEN and CDR2 as SYDVKM. The CDR3 loop spans 16 amino acids. V lost 6 bases and J lost 5; bases outside the gene matches: 10. CDR3 nucleotide sequence: TGTGCCAGCAGCTCTACACTAGCGGGAGTAGTAGATACGCAGTATTTT. It yields the protein CASSSTLAGVVDTQYF.

CDR3 nucleotides: TGTGCCAGCAGTTTTGTCGAGAGCTCCTACGAGCAGTACTTC. Its protein is CASSFVESSYEQYF. This chain connects TRBV28 to TRBJ2-7; D call uncertain. The CDR3 covers 14 residues. Deletions cut 3 bases from V and 0 bases from J, with 9 bases between. The germline V gene encodes CDR1 MDHEN and CDR2 SYDVKM.

CDR3 protein: CASSQFGGDHQPQHF. For the CDR3, the DNA is TGCGCCAGCAGCCAATTCGGAGGGGACCATCAGCCCCAGCATTTT. This chain links TRBV4-1 with TRBJ1-5; TRBD1 might be the D (5 bases). Trimming cost V 2 bases and J 5 bases, with 13 bases left between them. The CDR3 length is 15 residues. Germline values: CDR1 MGHRA, CDR2 YSYEKL.

CDR3 amino acids: CASSPRPASYEQYF. DNA of the CDR3: TGTGCCAGCAGCCCGAGGCCTGCCAGCTACGAGCAGTACTTC. The chain recombines TRBV9 with TRBJ2-7; the D is unclear. Germline loops: CDR1 SGDLS, CDR2 YYNGEE. The CDR3 contains 14 residues. Trimming took 4 bases from V and 3 from J, leaving 14 bases between them.

V is TRBV27 and J is TRBJ2-1, with 9 bases matching TRBD2. J lost 8 bases, V lost 6 bases, and 11 bases had no gene match. This CDR3 spans 15 amino acids. Germline V lookup: CDR1 MNHEY, CDR2 SMNVEV (reference sequence). CDR3 region: CASRQAAGGRYEQFF. The CDR3 region has the DNA TGTGCCAGCAGGCAGGCAGCGGGAGGTAGATATGAGCAGTTCTTC.

This clone was recorded once. The CDR3 is CATGLGPYEQYF. The CDR3 DNA sequence: TGTGCCACCGGACTCGGACCCTACGAGCAGTACTTC. The rearrangement joins TRBV10-3 to TRBJ2-7, with D perhaps matching TRBD2 (5 bases). This CDR3 has 12 amino acids. Per the germline V gene, CDR1 is ENHRY and CDR2 is SYGVKD. V lost 10 bases to trimming and J lost 2 bases, with 12 bases between them.

This clone occurred once. The chain employs TRBV5-1 and TRBJ1-1; no clear D gene. Germline V gene sequence: CDR1 SGHRS, CDR2 YFSETQ. CDR3 size: 14 residues. Trimming took 1 base from V and 1 from J, leaving 8 bases between them. The CDR3 reads CASSLTGKNTEAFF. Written as DNA, the CDR3 is TGCGCCAGCAGCTTGACGGGAAAGAACACTGAAGCTTTCTTT.

This sequence joins TRBV30 and TRBJ1-2; TRBD1 might be the D (6 bases). V lost 2 bases, J lost 7 bases, and 14 bases lay in between. The CDR3 consists of 13 residues. Germline assignment: CDR1 GTSNPN and CDR2 SVGIG (reference sequence). This CDR3 is CAWSRREQGGYTF. CDR3 in DNA: TGTGCCTGGAGTCGAAGGGAACAGGGTGGCTACACCTTC.

The V and J genes are TRBV5-4 and TRBJ2-7; the match to TRBD2 covers 10 bases. Trimming took 4 bases from V and 7 from J; bases not matched to a gene: 8. The length of the CDR3 is 14 residues. From germline, CDR1 is SGHNT and CDR2 YYREEE (reference sequence). CDR3 loop: CASSNLAGDGEQYF. As DNA, the CDR3 is TGTGCCAGCAGCAATCTAGCGGGAGATGGTGAGCAGTACTTC.

The chain has TRBV4-1 and TRBJ2-1; 7 bases line up with TRBD2. CDR3 length equals 19 residues. From germline, CDR1 is MGHRA and CDR2 YSYEKL. J gave up 3 bases and V 4 bases, and 18 bases lay outside the gene matches. The CDR3 protein is CASSPLSREVQMLYNEQFF. The CDR3 DNA is TGCGCCAGCAGCCCCCTCTCCCGGGAGGTCCAAATGCTCTACAATGAGCAGTTCTTC.

This chain links TRBV11-1 with TRBJ2-1; 7 bases match TRBD1. Germline CDR1 reads SGHAT; CDR2 reads FQDESV (reference sequence). The CDR3 loop spans 16 amino acids. The junction had 8 bases not matched to a gene; V was cut back by 1 base and J by 5 bases. The CDR3 DNA sequence: TGTGCCAGCAGCTTAGGTAGGGGGCGCGTGAACAATGAGCAGTTCTTC. Its protein is CASSLGRGRVNNEQFF.

The genes are TRBV11-2 and TRBJ1-1, with D possibly being TRBD1 (6 bases). The CDR3 spans 14 residues. V lost 6 bases and J 1 base, leaving 12 bases between the germline ends. Germline CDR1 is SGHAT and CDR2 is FQNNGV. The CDR3 is CASSRKQGNTEAFF. CDR3 nucleotide sequence: TGTGCCAGCAGTCGGAAACAGGGGAACACTGAAGCTTTCTTT.

This clone has just one count. The CDR3 loop reads CASSPGQGNNEKLFF. The CDR3 DNA reads as TGTGCCAGCTCACCCGGACAGGGGAATAATGAAAAACTGTTTTTT. This chain links TRBV18 with TRBJ1-4; 9 bases line up with TRBD1. Germline CDR1 KGHSH, CDR2 LQKENI. The V and J ends lost 3 bases and 4 bases, in that order; junction bases with no gene match: 3. The CDR3 totals 15 residues.